One sample yielded the 5 T cell receptor beta chains listed below, sequenced in a study of T-cell reconstitution after alpha-beta-depleted transplantation in children. A library of TCRbeta sequences, prepared with unique molecular identifiers, was generated. Each CDR3 protein gets one entry after TCRdb re-called the PCR reads with MiXCR. This sample carries 400,000 to 550,000 distinct CDR3 sequences, under 12% of them seen once, and the ten largest clones take roughly 2%. The input for sequencing was PBMCs, taken before TCRalphabeta/CD19-depleted stem cell transplant. The receptors shown here come from a child aged 2-15 years with inherited bone marrow failure, due to receive a stem cell transplant.

As regards this clonotype: A much larger clone differs by one base, so this may be a read error. The V call is TRBV2, the J call TRBJ1-5; D is ambiguous. The CDR3 covers 14 residues. The V gene lost 2 bases and the J gene lost 4 bases, with 9 bases spanning the gap. CDR1 SNHLY and CDR2 FYNNEI come from the germline V gene. DNA of the CDR3: TGTGCCAGCAGTGAAACCACAGAAAATCAGCCCCAGCATTTT. Amino acids: CASSETTENQPQHF.

This clonotype has at least ten counts. The CDR3 DNA reads TGTGCCAGCAGCGCCCAGACAGGGCATTATCCAGATACGCAGTATTTT. Translating it yields CASSAQTGHYPDTQYF. The V and J genes are TRBV21-1 and TRBJ2-3; TRBD1 was called by the table and not checked on the DNA. TRBV21-1 is described as a pseudogene. This CDR3 comprises 16 residues.

This clonotype has a count of ten or more. V gene TRBV20-1 combines with J gene TRBJ1-2; 9 positions agree with TRBD1. J lost 0 bases, V lost 6 bases, and 8 bases had no gene match. The CDR3 is 15 residues long. CDR1 DFQATT and CDR2 SNEGSKA come from the germline V gene (reference sequence). The CDR3 DNA reads as TGCAGTGCGGCGGGACAGGGACCGACTAACTATGGCTACACCTTC. Translated, it gives CSAAGQGPTNYGYTF.

In its sample, this clonotype was seen many times. The chain employs TRBV11-2 and TRBJ1-2; tentatively, D is TRBD1 (5 bases). The CDR3 covers 13 residues. CDR1 is SGHAT and CDR2 is FQNNGV in the germline V gene. The V gene lost 5 bases and the J gene lost 3 bases, with 10 bases spanning the gap. The CDR3: CASSAGQDYGYTF. DNA of the CDR3: TGTGCCAGCAGCGCCGGACAAGACTATGGCTACACCTTC.

This clonotype was seen at least ten times. The chain recombines TRBV2 with TRBJ2-2, with 8 bases aligning to TRBD2. Germline CDR1 and CDR2: SNHLY and FYNNEI. The J segment lost 0 bases and the V segment lost 10 bases, leaving 13 bases of the junction unmatched. The CDR3 totals 17 residues. The CDR3 DNA reads as TGTGCCACCCAATGGGCGCGGGAGGCAACGAACACCGGGGAGCTGTTTTTT. It codes for CATQWAREATNTGELFF. The variable domain in full, with the rest retrieved from reference TRBV2 and TRBJ2-2, is EPEVTQTPSHQVTQMGQEVILRCVPISNHLYFYWYRQILGQKVEFLVSFYNNEISEKSEIFDDQFSVERPDGSNFTLKIRSTKLEDSAMYFCATQWAREATNTGELFFGEGSRLTVL.